The entry below gives a single TCR beta chain sequence along with its context. Its antigen remains unidentified. Profiling relied on immunoSEQ multiplex PCR, and the TCRdb table lists in-frame clones only, not all of them. Of 90,000 to 100,000 clones in the sample, around 95% are singletons; the top ten hold 2%. This sample was included in a study of OX40 agonist ivuxolimab in advanced cancers. Across the study: Dose-escalation subjects each had hepatocellular carcinoma, melanoma, renal cell or head and neck cancer. Notes on the study in general: Part of the nonresponder group also had normalized T-cell clonal expansion that was low. Dose levels from 0.1 to 3.0 mg/kg saw CD4+ and CD8+ blood T cells expand clonally by week 6. Individuals who were partial responders at 0.1-3.0 mg/kg had clonal expansion that ranked among the lowest.

CDR1 is ENHRY, CDR2 SYGVKD, per germline. There are 15 residues in the CDR3. Trimming took 3 bases from V and 8 from J; bases not matched to a gene: 4. The TCR originated in an adult with an advanced solid tumor such as melanoma, head and neck, liver or kidney cancer. Specimen: CD4+ or CD8+ T cells sorted from blood, collected in a trial of the OX40 agonist ivuxolimab. V is TRBV10-3 and J is TRBJ2-2; TRBD2 matches at 12 bases. The CDR3 DNA follows: TGTGCCATCAGTGACCGACTAGCGGGAGCTGGGGAGCTGTTTTTT. This encodes CAISDRLAGAGELFF.